This entry lists 14 T cell receptor beta chains sequenced from one sample in a study of T cell responses to AZD1222 COVID-19 vaccine. Clones were read by immunoSEQ multiplex PCR, and TCRdb kept only the in-frame ones, dropping some. The sample holds around 160,000 clones, about 91% seen once. The material was peripheral blood, obtained on day 0 of AZD1222 vaccination. The receptors come from an adult in good health.

The chain is built from TRBV15 and TRBJ1-5, with unresolved D. With 4 bases removed from V and 5 bases from J, the gap between germline ends came to 6 bases. The CDR3 totals 12 residues. Germline CDR1 reads LNHNV; CDR2 reads YYDKDF (reference sequence). DNA for the CDR3: TGTGCCACCAGCACCTACCATCAGCCCCAGCATTTT. It codes for CATSTYHQPQHF.

This rearrangement joins TRBV5-1 to TRBJ2-1; 7 bases are a match to TRBD2. The V gene's germline CDR1 is SGHRS and CDR2 YFSETQ. V lost 0 bases, J lost 8 bases, and 14 bases stayed unmatched. This CDR3 is 17 amino acids long. Here the CDR3 reads CASSLVGGSGGPDEQFF. The CDR3 coding sequence is TGCGCCAGCAGCTTGGTCGGGGGGAGTGGTGGGCCGGATGAGCAGTTCTTC.

The rearrangement uses TRBV11-2 and TRBJ1-5, with a possible D match to TRBD1 (5 bases). From germline, CDR1 is SGHAT and CDR2 FQNNGV. There are 14 residues in the CDR3. Trimming cost V 5 bases and J 8 bases, with 16 bases left between them. CDR3 residues: CASSTGPQSEPQHF. The CDR3 coding sequence is TGTGCCAGCAGCACGGGGCCTCAATCAGAGCCCCAGCATTTT.

This sequence joins TRBV4-3 and TRBJ2-6; D may be TRBD1 (6 bases). Trimming took 1 base from V and 1 from J, leaving 20 bases between them. Germline CDR1 LGHNA, CDR2 YSLEER. The CDR3 spans 20 residues. As DNA, the CDR3 is TGCGCCAGCAGCCAAGTCGCTTCGGGCAGGGGCCTGTCTGGGGCCAACGTCCTGACTTTC. Encoded protein: CASSQVASGRGLSGANVLTF.

This chain links TRBV5-8 with TRBJ1-2, with D possibly TRBD1 on 5 matching bases. CDR3 length: 14 amino acids. Germline V gene data show CDR1 as SGHTS and CDR2 as YDEGEE. The V gene lost 4 bases and the J gene lost 6 bases, with 16 bases spanning the gap. CDR3 residues: CASSPRVGADGYTF. The DNA of the CDR3 is TGTGCCAGCAGCCCCAGGGTAGGGGCGGATGGCTACACCTTC. The full variable domain, in which reference TRBV5-8 and TRBJ1-2 provide the parts outside the CDR3, is EAGVTQSPTHLIKTRGQQATLRCSPISGHTSVYWYQQALGLGLQFLLWYDEGEERNRGNFPPRFSGRQFPNYSSELNVNALELEDSALYLCASSPRVGADGYTFGSGTRLTVV.

This clone appeared a single time. For the CDR3, the DNA is TGTGCCAGCAGCCATAGCCGGCCGGCAGGCAGCTCTGAAGCTTTCTTT. Translating it yields CASSHSRPAGSSEAFF. This chain uses TRBV7-2 with TRBJ1-1; D uncertain. CDR3 length: 16 residues. The V end was cut by 5 bases, the J end by 6 bases, with 22 bases between. From germline, CDR1 is SGHTA and CDR2 FQGNSA. Using reference TRBV7-2 and TRBJ1-1 for the parts outside the CDR3, the full variable domain is GAGVSQSPSNKVTEKGKDVELRCDPISGHTALYWYRQSLGQGLEFLIYFQGNSAPDKSGLPSDRFSAERTGGSVSTLTIQRTQQEDSAVYLCASSHSRPAGSSEAFFGQGTRLTVV.

The chain recombines TRBV5-6 with TRBJ2-3; the D gene is possibly TRBD1 (6 bases). V lost 7 bases and J 1 base, leaving 25 bases between the germline ends. Germline V gives CDR1 SGHDT, CDR2 YYEEEE. This CDR3 comprises 18 residues. CDR3 in DNA: TGTGCCAGCCGTCTCCTCGGGCATGGGGGCGAGGGCACAGATACGCAGTATTTT. Residues: CASRLLGHGGEGTDTQYF.

This rearrangement joins TRBV19 to TRBJ1-1; no firm D call. The CDR3 sequence is 14 residues long. V was shortened by 6 bases and J by 1 base, with 12 bases between the two germline ends. Germline assignment: CDR1 LNHDA and CDR2 SQIVND (reference sequence). The CDR3 DNA sequence: TGTGCCAGTAGACTCCGGGCAGCGAACACTGAAGCTTTCTTT. This encodes CASRLRAANTEAFF.

The V call is TRBV7-2, the J call TRBJ2-3; 7 bases align to TRBD1. The CDR3 is 15 amino acids. Germline loops: CDR1 SGHTA, CDR2 FQGNSA. J gave up 5 bases and V 2 bases, and 7 bases lay outside the gene matches. The CDR3 coding sequence is TGTGCCAGCAGCTTACAGACAGGGTGGAGAGATACGCAGTATTTT. It yields the protein CASSLQTGWRDTQYF.

V is TRBV28 and J is TRBJ1-6; a possible D gene is TRBD1 (5 bases). Deletions cut 5 bases from V and 3 bases from J, with 11 bases between. Germline CDR1 reads MDHEN; CDR2 reads SYDVKM. This CDR3 is 15 amino acids long. In nucleotides, the CDR3 is TGTGCCAGCAGTCCTGGGGACCGCTATAATTCACCCCTCCACTTT. It codes for CASSPGDRYNSPLHF.

The chain uses TRBV6-2 or TRBV6-3 and TRBJ1-2; D is uncertain. This CDR3 has 12 residues. V was clipped by 6 bases and J by 0 bases, with 5 bases between them. Germline V gene sequence: CDR1 MNHEY, CDR2 SVGEGT. This CDR3 reads CASSDPNYGYTF. CDR3 bases: TGTGCCAGCAGCGATCCTAACTATGGCTACACCTTC.

This clone is a singleton in its sample. This chain links TRBV4-2 with TRBJ2-3; D is ambiguous. This CDR3 is 13 amino acids long. Germline values: CDR1 LGHNA, CDR2 YNFKEQ. Trimming removed 4 bases at V and 2 bases at J, with 7 bases between. CDR3 bases: TGTGCCAGCAGCCCGACTTTCACAGATACGCAGTATTTT. It yields the protein CASSPTFTDTQYF.

The chain carries TRBV5-1 and TRBJ1-5; D ambiguous. V lost 0 bases and J 6 bases, leaving 10 bases between the germline ends. Looked up from germline, CDR1 is SGHRS and CDR2 is YFSETQ. This CDR3 is 14 amino acids long. The DNA of the CDR3 is TGCGCCAGCAGCTTGGTTGGGGAAGGTCAGCCCCAGCATTTT. This translates into CASSLVGEGQPQHF.

The rearrangement joins TRBV30 to TRBJ1-6, with D tentatively TRBD1 (5 bases). The germline V gene encodes CDR1 GTSNPN and CDR2 SVGIG (reference sequence). This CDR3 comprises 14 residues. Between the trimmed V and J ends, which lost 4 bases and 8 bases, there was a span of 15 bases. The CDR3 loop reads CAWTGRGVDSPLHF. The CDR3 DNA reads TGTGCCTGGACAGGGCGAGGGGTTGATTCACCCCTCCACTTT.